The clone carrying this T cell receptor beta chain was counted only a few times. Antigen: not known. The data stem from a study of CD8+ T cells in alopecia areata. At the level of the study: Treated patients swallowed 5 to 10 mg of oral tofacitinib twice daily. The share of scalp area affected provided the severity score for treated patients.

Study findings and constraints: Administration of tofacitinib significantly diminished scalp clonality and expanded CD8+ clones within the top 100. For lesional scalp, especially alopecia totalis/universalis, clonality was higher than in normal scalp.

Treatment noted: oral pan-JAK inhibitor, 5-10 mg twice daily. CDR3 length equals 13 residues. Germline CDR1 and CDR2: SGHDN and FVKESK. Trimming shortened V by 0 bases and J by 7 bases, and 6 bases separated the two germline ends. Reverse transcription of extracted RNA yielded cDNA, which provided the sequencing template. The table came from immunoSEQ multiplex PCR; TCRdb's copy has only in-frame clones and leaves some out. This sample has around 190,000 clones; approximately 67% occur once, and the top ten carry 1.3%. The sample here was CD4+ T cells sorted from blood, taken around week 50, from a patient treated with tofacitinib. The chain combines TRBV14 with TRBJ2-2, with no clear D. The TCR was taken from a human donor with alopecia areata. This chain's CDR3 is CASSQDLFGELFF. The CDR3 nucleotides are TGTGCCAGCAGCCAAGACTTGTTCGGGGAGCTGTTTTTT. Together with reference TRBV14 and TRBJ2-2, the CDR3 gives the full variable domain: EAGVTQFPSHSVIEKGQTVTLRCDPISGHDNLYWYRRVMGKEIKFLLHFVKESKQDESGMPNNRFLAERTGGTYSTLKVQPAELEDSGVYFCASSQDLFGELFFGEGSRLTVL.